Only one count was recorded for the clone carrying this TCR beta chain. Assay: immunoSEQ multiplex PCR; the TCRdb copy retains only in-frame clones and omits some. The sample includes 45,000 or so clones, roughly 89% of them seen just once. The data derive from a study of T cell changes during pregnancy in multiple sclerosis. V was clipped by 4 bases and J by 5 bases; unmatched bases: 9. Germline V gene sequence: CDR1 SEHNR, CDR2 FQNEAQ (reference sequence). The CDR3 sequence is 16 residues long. The gene calls are TRBV7-9 and TRBJ1-1, with 11 positions matching TRBD1. Sequencing used peripheral blood, obtained in the first trimester of pregnancy. This TCR came from a female donor with multiple sclerosis, enrolled in a pregnancy study. CDR3 DNA sequence: TGTGCCAGCAGCTCCGGGACAGGGGGGGATCGAACTGAAGCTTTCTTT. This translates into CASSSGTGGDRTEAFF.